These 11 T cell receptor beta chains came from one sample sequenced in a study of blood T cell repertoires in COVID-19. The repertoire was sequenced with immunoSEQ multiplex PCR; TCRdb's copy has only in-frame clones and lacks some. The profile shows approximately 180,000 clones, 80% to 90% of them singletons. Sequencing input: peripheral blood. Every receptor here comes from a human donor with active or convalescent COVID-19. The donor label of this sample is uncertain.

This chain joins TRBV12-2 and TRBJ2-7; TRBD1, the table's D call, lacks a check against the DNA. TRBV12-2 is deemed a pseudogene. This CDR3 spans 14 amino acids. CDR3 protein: CASRLGDRGHEQYF. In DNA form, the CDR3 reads TGTGCAAGTCGCTTAGGAGACAGGGGCCACGAGCAGTACTTC.

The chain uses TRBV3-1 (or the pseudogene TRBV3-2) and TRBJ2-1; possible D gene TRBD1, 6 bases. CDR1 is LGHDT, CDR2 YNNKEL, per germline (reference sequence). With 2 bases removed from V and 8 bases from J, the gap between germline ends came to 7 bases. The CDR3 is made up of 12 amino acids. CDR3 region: CASSQSGDEQFF. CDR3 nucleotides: TGTGCCAGCAGCCAATCAGGGGATGAGCAGTTCTTC.

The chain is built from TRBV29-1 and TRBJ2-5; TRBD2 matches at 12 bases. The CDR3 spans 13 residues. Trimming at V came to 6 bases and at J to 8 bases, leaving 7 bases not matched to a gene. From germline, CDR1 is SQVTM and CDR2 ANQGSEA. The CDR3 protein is CSVTTSGSFTQYF. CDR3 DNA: TGCAGCGTCACGACTAGCGGGAGTTTCACCCAGTACTTC.

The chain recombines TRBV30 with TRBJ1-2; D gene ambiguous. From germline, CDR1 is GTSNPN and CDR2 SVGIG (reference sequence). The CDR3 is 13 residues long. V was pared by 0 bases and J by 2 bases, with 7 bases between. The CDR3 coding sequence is TGTGCCTGGAGTGTACGGGAGAACTATGGCTACACCTTC. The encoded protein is CAWSVRENYGYTF.

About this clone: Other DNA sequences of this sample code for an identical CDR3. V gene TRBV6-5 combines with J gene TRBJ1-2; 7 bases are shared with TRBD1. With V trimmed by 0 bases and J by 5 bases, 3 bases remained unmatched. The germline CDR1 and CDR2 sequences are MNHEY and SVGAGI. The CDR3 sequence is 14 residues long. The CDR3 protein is CASSYSGGGYGYTF. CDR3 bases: TGTGCCAGCAGTTACTCAGGGGGCGGGTATGGCTACACCTTC.

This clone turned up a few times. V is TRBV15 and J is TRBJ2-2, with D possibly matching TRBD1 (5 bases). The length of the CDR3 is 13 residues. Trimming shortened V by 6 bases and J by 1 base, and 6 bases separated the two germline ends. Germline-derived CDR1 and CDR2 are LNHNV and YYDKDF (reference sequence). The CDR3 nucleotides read TGTGCCACCAGGGGGCAGAACACCGGGGAGCTGTTTTTT. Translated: CATRGQNTGELFF. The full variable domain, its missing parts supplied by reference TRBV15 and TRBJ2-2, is DAMVIQNPRYQVTQFGKPVTLSCSQTLNHNVMYWYQQKSSQAPKLLFHYYDKDFNNEADTPDNFQSRRPNTSFCFLDIRSPGLGDTAMYLCATRGQNTGELFFGEGSRLTVL.

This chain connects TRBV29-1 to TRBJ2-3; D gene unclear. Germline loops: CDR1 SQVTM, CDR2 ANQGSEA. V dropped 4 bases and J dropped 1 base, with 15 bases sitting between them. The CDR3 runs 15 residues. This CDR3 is CSVVGLSTRTDTQYF. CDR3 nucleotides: TGCAGCGTTGTGGGCTTATCTACTCGCACAGATACGCAGTATTTT.

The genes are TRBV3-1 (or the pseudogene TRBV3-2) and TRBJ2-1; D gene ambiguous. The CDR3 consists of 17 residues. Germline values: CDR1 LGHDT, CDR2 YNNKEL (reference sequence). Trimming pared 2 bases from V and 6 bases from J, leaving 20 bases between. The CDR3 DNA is TGTGCCAGCAGCCAAACGCCAGATTTAAGCGTCATCAATGAGCAGTTCTTC. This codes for CASSQTPDLSVINEQFF.

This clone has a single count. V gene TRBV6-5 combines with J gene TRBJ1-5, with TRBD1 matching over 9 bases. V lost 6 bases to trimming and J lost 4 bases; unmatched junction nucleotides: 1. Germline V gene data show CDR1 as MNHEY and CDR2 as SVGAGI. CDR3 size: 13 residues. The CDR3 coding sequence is TGTGCCAGCAGAGGACAGGGGAATCAGCCCCAGCATTTT. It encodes CASRGQGNQPQHF.

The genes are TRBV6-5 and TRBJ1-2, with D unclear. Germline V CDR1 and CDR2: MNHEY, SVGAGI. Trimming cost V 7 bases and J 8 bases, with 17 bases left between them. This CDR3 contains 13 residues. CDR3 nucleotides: TGTGCCAGCAAAAAATGGGAGGCCCAAGGCTACACCTTC. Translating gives CASKKWEAQGYTF.

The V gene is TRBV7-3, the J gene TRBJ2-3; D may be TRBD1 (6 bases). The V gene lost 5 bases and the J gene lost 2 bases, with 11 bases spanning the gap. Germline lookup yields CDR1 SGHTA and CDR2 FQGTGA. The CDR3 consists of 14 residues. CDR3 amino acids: CASSPGQITDTQYF. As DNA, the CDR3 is TGTGCCAGCAGCCCCGGACAGATCACAGATACGCAGTATTTT. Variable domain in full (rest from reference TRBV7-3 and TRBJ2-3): GAGVSQTPSNKVTEKGKYVELRCDPISGHTALYWYRQSLGQGPEFLIYFQGTGAADDSGLPNDRFFAVRPEGSVSTLKIQRTERGDSAVYLCASSPGQITDTQYFGPGTRLTVL.